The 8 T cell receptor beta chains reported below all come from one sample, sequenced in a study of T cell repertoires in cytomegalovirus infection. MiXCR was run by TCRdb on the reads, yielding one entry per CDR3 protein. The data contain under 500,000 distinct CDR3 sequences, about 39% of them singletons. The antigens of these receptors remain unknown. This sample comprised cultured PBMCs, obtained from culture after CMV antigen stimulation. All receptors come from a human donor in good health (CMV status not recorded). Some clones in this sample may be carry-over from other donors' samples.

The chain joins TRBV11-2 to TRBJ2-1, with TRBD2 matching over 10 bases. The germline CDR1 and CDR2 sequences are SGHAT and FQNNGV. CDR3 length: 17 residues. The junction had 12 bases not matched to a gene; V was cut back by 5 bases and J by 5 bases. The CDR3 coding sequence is TGTGCCAGCAGCACAAAAGGAGGGCTAGCGGGAGACAATGAGCAGTTCTTC. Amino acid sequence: CASSTKGGLAGDNEQFF. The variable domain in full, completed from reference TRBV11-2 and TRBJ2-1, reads EAGVAQSPRYKIIEKRQSVAFWCNPISGHATLYWYQQILGQGPKLLIQFQNNGVVDDSQLPKDRFSAERLKGVDSTLKIQPAKLEDSAVYLCASSTKGGLAGDNEQFFGPGTRLTVL.

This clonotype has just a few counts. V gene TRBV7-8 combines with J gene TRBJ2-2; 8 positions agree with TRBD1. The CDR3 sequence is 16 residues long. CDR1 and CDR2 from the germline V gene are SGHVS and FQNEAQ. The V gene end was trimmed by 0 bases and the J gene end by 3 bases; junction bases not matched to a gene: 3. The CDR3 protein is CASSLATGADTGELFF. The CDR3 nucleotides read TGTGCCAGCAGCTTAGCGACAGGGGCGGACACCGGGGAGCTGTTTTTT.

CDR3 loop: CASSGGASETTPIYTDTQYF. CDR3 nucleotides: TGTGCCAGCAGTGGTGGGGCTAGCGAGACGACCCCCATATACACAGATACGCAGTATTTT. V gene TRBV25-1 combines with J gene TRBJ2-3; perhaps TRBD2 as D (6 bases). Germline V gene lookup returns CDR1 MGHDK and CDR2 SYGVNS. CDR3 length: 20 amino acids. Trimming cost V 4 bases and J 2 bases, with 28 bases left between them. The variable domain in full, with the rest retrieved from reference TRBV25-1 and TRBJ2-3, is EADIYQTPRYLVIGTGKKITLECSQTMGHDKMYWYQQDPGMELHLIHYSYGVNSTEKGDLSSESTVSRIRTEHFPLTLESARPSHTSQYLCASSGGASETTPIYTDTQYFGPGTRLTVL.

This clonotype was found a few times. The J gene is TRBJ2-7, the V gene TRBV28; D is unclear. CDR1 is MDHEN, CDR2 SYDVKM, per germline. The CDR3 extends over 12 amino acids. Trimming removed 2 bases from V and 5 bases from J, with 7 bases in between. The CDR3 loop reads CASSLLGNEQYF. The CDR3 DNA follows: TGTGCCAGCAGTTTACTAGGGAACGAGCAGTACTTC.

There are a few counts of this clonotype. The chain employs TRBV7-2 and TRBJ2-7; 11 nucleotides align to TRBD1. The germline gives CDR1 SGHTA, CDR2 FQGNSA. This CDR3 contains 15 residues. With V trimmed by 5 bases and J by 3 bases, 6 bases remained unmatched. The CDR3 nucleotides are TGTGCCAGCAGCGCGGGTGGGACAGGGGGCTACGAGCAGTACTTC. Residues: CASSAGGTGGYEQYF.

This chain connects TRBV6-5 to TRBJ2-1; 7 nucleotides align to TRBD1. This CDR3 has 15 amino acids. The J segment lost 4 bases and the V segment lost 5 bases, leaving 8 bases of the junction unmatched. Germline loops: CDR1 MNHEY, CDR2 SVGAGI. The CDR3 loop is CASSNRDSLYNEQFF. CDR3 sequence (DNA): TGTGCCAGCAGTAACCGGGACAGTCTTTACAATGAGCAGTTCTTC.

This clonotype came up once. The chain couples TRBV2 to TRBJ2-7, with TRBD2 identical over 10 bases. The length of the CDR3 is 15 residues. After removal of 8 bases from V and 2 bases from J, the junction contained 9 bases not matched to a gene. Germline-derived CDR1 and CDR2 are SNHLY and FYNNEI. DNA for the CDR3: TGTGCCAGCTCGGAGGCTAGCGGGAGAGCCTACGAGCAGTACTTC. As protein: CASSEASGRAYEQYF. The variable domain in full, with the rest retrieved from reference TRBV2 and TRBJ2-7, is EPEVTQTPSHQVTQMGQEVILRCVPISNHLYFYWYRQILGQKVEFLVSFYNNEISEKSEIFDDQFSVERPDGSNFTLKIRSTKLEDSAMYFCASSEASGRAYEQYFGPGTRLTVT.

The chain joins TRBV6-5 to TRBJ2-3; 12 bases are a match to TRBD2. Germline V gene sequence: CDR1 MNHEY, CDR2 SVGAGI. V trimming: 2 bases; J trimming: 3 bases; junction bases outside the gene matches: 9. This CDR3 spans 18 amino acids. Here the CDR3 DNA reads TGTGCCAGCAGTTACACTAGACTAGCGGGAGCACGAACAGATACGCAGTATTTT. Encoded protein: CASSYTRLAGARTDTQYF.